This T cell receptor (beta chain) was retrieved from a study of OX40 agonist ivuxolimab in advanced cancers. Study-level background: In three patients, partial responses were observed, one with hepatocellular carcinoma and two with cutaneous melanoma. Study-wide points: There were, on average, more expanded clones in CD8+ T cells than in CD4+.

The method was immunoSEQ multiplex PCR; TCRdb's version includes in-frame clones alone and lacks a portion of them. The repertoire holds roughly 48,000 clones, with 70% to 85% as singletons. This clone appeared a few times. The antigen remains unidentified. Material: CD4+ or CD8+ T cells sorted from blood, obtained in a trial of the OX40 agonist ivuxolimab. The clonotype originates from an adult with an advanced solid tumor such as melanoma, head and neck, liver or kidney cancer.

The chain's CDR3 is CASSSGTSYNEQFF. CDR3 DNA: TGTGCCAGCAGCTCCGGGACCTCCTACAATGAGCAGTTCTTC. J is TRBJ2-1 and V is TRBV7-9; D might be TRBD1 or TRBD2, each matching 5 bases. With 4 bases removed from V and 0 bases from J, the gap between germline ends came to 7 bases. From germline, CDR1 is SEHNR and CDR2 FQNEAQ (reference sequence). The CDR3 is 14 amino acids.